This T cell receptor (beta chain) was observed in a study of a mutant IDH1 vaccine in newly diagnosed glioma. Study context: Averaging roughly 40 years of age, treated patients were roughly 60% male and approximately 38% female. Previous care, which was radiotherapy, temozolomide, or both, most often involved both. Overall study results and limits: Any relationship between pseudoprogression and changes in top peripheral T cell clonotypes seemed absent.

Time point denoted: week 23, last vaccination. The content of each vaccine dose was 300 ug of mutant IDH1 20-mer peptide, and topical imiquimod accompanied it. New WHO grade 3 or 4 astrocytomas that were IDH1-mutant and ATRX-lost had been found in donors. TCRdb keeps only in-frame clones here, not all; method: immunoSEQ multiplex PCR. The table lists around 56,000 clones, roughly 77% of them singletons. This clone has a handful of counts. As yet, its antigen is unknown. Germline loops: CDR1 SGDLS, CDR2 YYNGEE. Trimming cost V 1 base and J 5 bases; bases outside gene matches: 7. The CDR3 has 17 residues.

The rearrangement uses TRBV9 and TRBJ2-2, with 11 nucleotides matching TRBD2. The source is a woman aged 40-49 years with glioma. Some clones in this sample may be carry-over from other donors' samples. The sample here was PBMCs, taken from a glioma patient whose treatment included an IDH1 peptide vaccine. This CDR3 is CASSVFLAGGGTGELFF. CDR3 nucleotide sequence: TGTGCCAGCAGCGTATTCCTAGCGGGGGGCGGGACCGGGGAGCTGTTTTTT. The variable domain in full, with the rest retrieved from reference TRBV9 and TRBJ2-2, is DSGVTQTPKHLITATGQRVTLRCSPRSGDLSVYWYQQSLDQGLQFLIQYYNGEERAKGNILERFSAQQFPDLHSELNLSSLELGDSALYFCASSVFLAGGGTGELFFGEGSRLTVL.